This passage covers 24 T cell receptor beta chains from one sample sequenced in a study of T-cell memory formation after mild COVID-19. TCRdb recomputed calls from the 5' RACE reads with MiXCR, one row per CDR3 protein. Here the sample spans roughly 110,000 distinct CDR3 sequences, around 15% being singletons. The sample comprised PBMCs or a T cell subset sorted from them (not recorded which). The receptors were gathered from an adult woman who had mild COVID-19 (a few samples of this study predate the infection). Cell type and time point are not known.

This chain links TRBV7-6 with TRBJ2-1; TRBD2 agrees at 13 bases. CDR3 size: 16 residues. Germline CDR1 reads SGHVS; CDR2 reads FNYEAQ. Trimming cost V 3 bases and J 1 base; bases outside gene matches: 0. The chain's CDR3 is CASSLGLAGSYNEQFF. CDR3 in DNA: TGTGCCAGCAGCTTGGGACTAGCGGGGTCCTACAATGAGCAGTTCTTC.

The rearrangement uses TRBV7-8 and TRBJ1-6; 9 positions match TRBD1. This CDR3 comprises 17 residues. Germline-derived CDR1 and CDR2 are SGHVS and FQNEAQ. J was trimmed by 7 bases and V by 1 base; bases with no gene match: 8. CDR3 sequence (DNA): TGTGCCAGCAGCTTAGAAATAAAGACAGGGGGAAATTCACCCCTCCACTTT. Translating gives CASSLEIKTGGNSPLHF. Looking up the rest from reference TRBV7-8 and TRBJ1-6 gives the full variable domain: GAGVSQSPRYKVAKRGQDVALRCDPISGHVSLFWYQQALGQGPEFLTYFQNEAQLDKSGLPSDRFFAERPEGSVSTLKIQRTQQEDSAVYLCASSLEIKTGGNSPLHFGNGTRLTVT.

The V call is TRBV5-1, the J call TRBJ2-1; D gene unclear. CDR3 length equals 13 residues. The V and J ends lost 3 bases and 4 bases respectively, with 8 bases between them. Germline CDR1 SGHRS, CDR2 YFSETQ. DNA for the CDR3: TGCGCCAGCAGCTCGGTAGAGTACAATGAGCAGTTCTTC. The encoded protein is CASSSVEYNEQFF.

This clonotype has more than one count but fewer than ten. The chain carries TRBV7-9 and TRBJ2-7, with unresolved D. The CDR3 is made up of 15 amino acids. The V gene lost 4 bases and the J gene lost 2 bases, with 15 bases spanning the gap. The V gene's germline CDR1 is SEHNR and CDR2 FQNEAQ (reference sequence). The CDR3 bases are TGTGCCAGCAGCTCTACCGTTAAGGGCCCCTACGAGCAGTACTTC. This gives the protein CASSSTVKGPYEQYF.

This clonotype was seen many times. The chain couples TRBV10-1 to TRBJ1-2, with D hard to call. CDR1 and CDR2 (germline): WNHNN, SYGVQD (reference sequence). The CDR3 spans 17 residues. The V and J ends lost 3 bases and 5 bases respectively, with 22 bases between them. The CDR3 loop is CASSDPGNRRRTYGYTF. The CDR3 coding sequence is TGCGCCAGCAGTGACCCGGGGAACAGAAGACGTACTTATGGCTACACCTTC.

This clonotype turned up a few times. The rearrangement joins TRBV15 to TRBJ2-3; D remains ambiguous. The CDR3 has 13 residues. Germline V lookup: CDR1 LNHNV, CDR2 YYDKDF (reference sequence). Trimming stripped 4 bases from V and 4 bases from J, with 9 bases between. CDR3 coding DNA: TGTGCCACCAGCATGCACAGCGCAGATACGCAGTATTTT. Translating gives CATSMHSADTQYF.

The rearrangement uses TRBV29-1 and TRBJ2-1; D is tentatively TRBD1 or TRBD2 (5 bases each). CDR1 is SQVTM and CDR2 is ANQGSEA in the germline V gene. V lost 0 bases, J lost 5 bases, and 8 bases lay in between. The CDR3 length is 13 residues. DNA for the CDR3: TGCAGCGTTGAAGATATGGGGGACAATGAGCAGTTCTTC. This translates into CSVEDMGDNEQFF.

This clonotype was observed a handful of times. The chain combines TRBV4-2 with TRBJ2-7; 10 bases are shared with TRBD1. Germline V gives CDR1 LGHNA, CDR2 YNFKEQ. The CDR3 has 14 amino acids. Unmatched junction bases numbered 5, after V lost 4 bases and J lost 5 bases. CDR3: CASSRQGAPNEQYF. The CDR3 DNA sequence: TGTGCCAGCAGCCGACAGGGGGCCCCGAACGAGCAGTACTTC.

The rearrangement uses TRBV4-1 and TRBJ2-7; D remains unclear. Looked up from germline, CDR1 is MGHRA and CDR2 is YSYEKL. The CDR3 has 14 amino acids. V lost 0 bases and J 2 bases, leaving 8 bases between the germline ends. CDR3 sequence: CASSQESMAYEQYF. CDR3 coding DNA: TGCGCCAGCAGCCAAGAATCAATGGCCTACGAGCAGTACTTC.

This clonotype was seen only a few times. The gene calls are TRBV6-5 and TRBJ1-2, with D unresolved. CDR1 and CDR2 from the germline V gene are MNHEY and SVGAGI. The V and J ends lost 4 bases and 7 bases respectively, with 7 bases between them. The CDR3 totals 11 residues. CDR3: CASSFRGGYTF. The CDR3, as DNA: TGTGCCAGCAGTTTTCGCGGTGGCTACACCTTC.

The table lists this clonotype with a few counts. The CDR3 sequence is CASSPSTGGRLTYEQYF. Written as DNA, the CDR3 is TGTGCCAGTTCCCCCTCGACGGGGGGGCGCTTGACCTACGAGCAGTACTTC. The chain couples TRBV19 to TRBJ2-7, with 8 bases fitting TRBD2. Germline-derived CDR1 and CDR2 are LNHDA and SQIVND (reference sequence). This CDR3 contains 17 residues. J was trimmed by 2 bases and V by 8 bases; bases with no gene match: 17.

This clonotype was recorded many times. The chain has TRBV5-5 and TRBJ1-5; no clear D. Germline V gene data show CDR1 as SGHKS and CDR2 as YYEKEE (reference sequence). The CDR3 length is 14 residues. Trimming pared 4 bases from V and 1 base from J, leaving 9 bases between. CDR3: CASSLDLSNQPQHF. CDR3 sequence (DNA): TGTGCCAGCAGCCTGGACTTAAGCAATCAGCCCCAGCATTTT.

This clonotype appeared a few times. The chain joins TRBV20-1 to TRBJ1-6, with TRBD1 identical over 7 bases. CDR3 length: 14 residues. V lost 5 bases to trimming and J lost 0 bases; unmatched junction nucleotides: 1. Germline values: CDR1 DFQATT, CDR2 SNEGSKA (reference sequence). CDR3 nucleotide sequence: TGCAGTGCTGGACAGGTCTCCTATAATTCACCCCTCCACTTT. Translated, it gives CSAGQVSYNSPLHF.

Only a few counts were recorded for this clonotype. The rearrangement joins TRBV6-2 or TRBV6-3 to TRBJ1-5, with 7 bases that match TRBD1. J gave up 6 bases and V 8 bases, and 10 bases lay outside the gene matches. The CDR3 extends over 14 amino acids. Germline lookup yields CDR1 MNHEY and CDR2 SVGEGT. The DNA of the CDR3 is TGTGCCAGCTCGAGGGGGCTGGGAATTCAGCCCCAGCATTTT. As protein: CASSRGLGIQPQHF.

This clonotype was seen a few times. The rearrangement links TRBV11-3 to TRBJ2-2; 9 nucleotides align to TRBD1. Germline trimming cut 4 bases from V and 7 bases from J; bases unmatched to any gene: 7. The germline V gene has CDR1 SGHNT and CDR2 YENEEA. The CDR3 loop spans 15 amino acids. The CDR3 loop reads CASSSRTGENGELFF. In DNA form, the CDR3 reads TGTGCCAGCAGCTCCCGGACAGGGGAGAACGGGGAGCTGTTTTTT.

This clonotype has a count of ten or more. The chain is built from TRBV7-9 and TRBJ2-1; the D is unclear. CDR1 and CDR2 (germline): SEHNR, FQNEAQ (reference sequence). The CDR3 sequence is 12 residues long. Trimming took 1 base from V and 3 from J, leaving 1 base between them. For the CDR3, the DNA is TGTGCCAGCAGCTTAGACTACAATGAGCAGTTCTTC. Translating it yields CASSLDYNEQFF.

The J gene is TRBJ2-7, the V gene TRBV29-1; 9 bases line up with TRBD1. The trim removed 1 base at V and 3 bases at J, leaving 7 bases unmatched. This CDR3 is 15 amino acids long. Per the germline V gene, CDR1 is SQVTM and CDR2 is ANQGSEA. The DNA of the CDR3 is TGCAGCGTTGAAGCCTCTGGGACAGGGCTCTACGAGCAGTACTTC. Translating it yields CSVEASGTGLYEQYF.

V and J are TRBV11-2 and TRBJ1-1; D unclear. There are 16 residues in the CDR3. Germline-derived CDR1 and CDR2 are SGHAT and FQNNGV. Trimming removed 0 bases from V and 5 bases from J, with 16 bases in between. CDR3 sequence reads: CASSLEQRAGRTEAFF. CDR3 DNA: TGTGCCAGCAGCTTAGAGCAGCGGGCGGGTCGGACTGAAGCTTTCTTT.

For this clonotype: Its ends do not fully match the called genes, so a read error is possible. This chain uses TRBV20-1 with TRBJ2-1; a possible D gene is TRBD1 (5 bases). The CDR3 is 15 residues long. Germline V CDR1 and CDR2: DFQATT, SNEGSKA (reference sequence). The CDR3 here is CSAGDRGLIYNEQFF. DNA of the CDR3: TGCAGTGCTGGAGACAGAGGATTGATTTACAATGAGCAGTTCTTC.

The CDR3 sequence: CASRSGTVNQPQHF. CDR3 nucleotides: TGTGCCAGCAGATCCGGGACAGTCAATCAGCCCCAGCATTTT. The chain joins TRBV27 to TRBJ1-5; 7 bases fit TRBD1. The J segment lost 3 bases and the V segment lost 6 bases, leaving 5 bases of the junction unmatched. Per germline, CDR1 MNHEY and CDR2 SMNVEV (reference sequence). This CDR3 comprises 14 residues.

This clonotype was observed many times. V is TRBV7-9 and J is TRBJ2-3; maybe TRBD2 (6 bases). Germline CDR1 and CDR2: SEHNR and FQNEAQ (reference sequence). The CDR3 spans 16 residues. V lost 2 bases and J 2 bases, leaving 14 bases between the germline ends. CDR3 coding DNA: TGTGCCAGCAGCTTAAGCGGCGGGGCGAACACAGATACGCAGTATTTT. It codes for CASSLSGGANTDTQYF.

In its sample, this clonotype was seen a few times. The chain is built from TRBV24-1 and TRBJ2-6, with D uncertain. The CDR3 spans 14 residues. Trimming left V 4 bases short and J 6 bases short, with 9 bases between. Germline lookup yields CDR1 KGHDR and CDR2 SFDVKD. CDR3 sequence reads: CATSESDTANVLTF. The CDR3 nucleotides read TGTGCCACCAGTGAATCTGACACGGCCAACGTCCTGACTTTC.

This clonotype came up a few times. As DNA, the CDR3 is TGCGCCAGCAGCCAATCCCAGGGAAGCACTGAAGCTTTCTTT. Translating it yields CASSQSQGSTEAFF. This chain joins TRBV4-1 and TRBJ1-1; weak D call: TRBD1 (5 bases). Trimming removed 2 bases from V and 4 bases from J, with 11 bases in between. This CDR3 has 14 residues. The germline V gene encodes CDR1 MGHRA and CDR2 YSYEKL.

This clonotype was counted only a few times. The genes are TRBV19 and TRBJ1-2, with 7 bases matching TRBD1. With V trimmed by 9 bases and J by 4 bases, 8 bases remained unmatched. This CDR3 comprises 13 residues. In germline, CDR1 is LNHDA, CDR2 SQIVND (reference sequence). CDR3 sequence reads: CARNRDSFYGYTF. The CDR3 nucleotides read TGTGCCAGAAACCGGGACAGCTTCTATGGCTACACCTTC.